This T cell receptor (beta chain) appears in the sequencing data of a study of T cell repertoires in cytomegalovirus infection. CDR3 size: 17 residues. Trimming cost V 0 bases and J 4 bases, with 18 bases left between them. CDR1 and CDR2 (germline): MNHEY, SVGEGT. Each CDR3 protein gets one entry after TCRdb re-called the reads with MiXCR. The sample holds fewer than 550,000 distinct CDR3 sequences; roughly a third are singletons and the top ten take around 15%. Whole-study results and caveats: Summed frequency of shared TCR beta families picked out CMV carriers who also had the relevant HLA.

Points on this clonotype: Antigen specificity is unknown.

The genes are TRBV6-2 or TRBV6-3 and TRBJ1-1; maybe TRBD1 (5 bases). This TCR was sampled from a human donor in good health (CMV status not recorded). Some clones in this sample may be carry-over from other donors' samples. Sample: PBMCs. CDR3 coding DNA: TGTGCCAGCAGTTACTCGATAGTAGGCAGGGACGGCACTGAAGCTTTCTTT. It is translated as CASSYSIVGRDGTEAFF.